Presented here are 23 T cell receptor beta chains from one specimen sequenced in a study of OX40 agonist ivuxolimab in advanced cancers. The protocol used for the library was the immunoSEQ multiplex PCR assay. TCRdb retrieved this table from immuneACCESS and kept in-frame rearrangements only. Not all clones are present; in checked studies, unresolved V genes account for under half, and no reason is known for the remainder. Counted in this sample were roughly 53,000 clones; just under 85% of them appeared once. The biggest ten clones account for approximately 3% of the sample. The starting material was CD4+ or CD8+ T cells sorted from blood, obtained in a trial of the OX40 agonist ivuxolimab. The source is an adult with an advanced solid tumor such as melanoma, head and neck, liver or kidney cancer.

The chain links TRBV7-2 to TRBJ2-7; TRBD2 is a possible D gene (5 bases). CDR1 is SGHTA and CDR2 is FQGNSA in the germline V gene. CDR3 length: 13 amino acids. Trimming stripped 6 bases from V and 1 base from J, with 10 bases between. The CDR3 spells CASSFGLSYEQYF. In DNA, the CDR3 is TGTGCCAGCAGTTTCGGACTGTCCTACGAGCAGTACTTC.

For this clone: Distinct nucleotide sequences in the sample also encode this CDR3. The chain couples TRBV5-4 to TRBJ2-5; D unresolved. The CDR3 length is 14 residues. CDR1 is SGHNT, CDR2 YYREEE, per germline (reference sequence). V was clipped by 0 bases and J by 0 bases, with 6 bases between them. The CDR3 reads CASSLGRDQETQYF. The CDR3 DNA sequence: TGTGCCAGCAGCTTGGGGAGAGACCAAGAGACCCAGTACTTC.

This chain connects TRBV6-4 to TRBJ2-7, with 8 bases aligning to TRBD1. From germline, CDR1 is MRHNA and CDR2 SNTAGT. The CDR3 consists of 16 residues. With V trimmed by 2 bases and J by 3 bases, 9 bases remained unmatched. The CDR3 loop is CASSDASGTGYYEQYF. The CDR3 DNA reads TGTGCCAGCAGTGACGCGTCGGGGACAGGCTACTACGAGCAGTACTTC.

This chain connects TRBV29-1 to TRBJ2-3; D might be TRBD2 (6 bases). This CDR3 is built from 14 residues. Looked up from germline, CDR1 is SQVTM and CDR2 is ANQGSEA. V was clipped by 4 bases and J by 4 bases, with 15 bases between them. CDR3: CSVVLAGTADTQYF. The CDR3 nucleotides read TGCAGCGTTGTACTTGCGGGGACCGCAGATACGCAGTATTTT.

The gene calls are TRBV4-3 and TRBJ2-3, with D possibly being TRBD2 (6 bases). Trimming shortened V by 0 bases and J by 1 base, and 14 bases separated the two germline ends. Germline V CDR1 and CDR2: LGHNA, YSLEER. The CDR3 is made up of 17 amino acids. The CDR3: CASSQDWGGAGTDTQYF. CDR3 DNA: TGCGCCAGCAGCCAAGATTGGGGCGGGGCCGGCACAGATACGCAGTATTTT.

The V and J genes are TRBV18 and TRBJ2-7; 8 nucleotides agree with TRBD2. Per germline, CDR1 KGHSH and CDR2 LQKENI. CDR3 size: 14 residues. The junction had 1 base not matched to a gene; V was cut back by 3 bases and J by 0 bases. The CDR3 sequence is CASSPTSASYEQYF. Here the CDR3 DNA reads TGTGCCAGCTCACCGACTAGCGCCTCCTACGAGCAGTACTTC. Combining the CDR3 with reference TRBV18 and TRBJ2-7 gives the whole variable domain NAGVMQNPRHLVRRRGQEARLRCSPMKGHSHVYWYRQLPEEGLKFMVYLQKENIIDESGMPKERFSAEFPKEGPSILRIQQVVRGDSAAYFCASSPTSASYEQYFGPGTRLTVT.

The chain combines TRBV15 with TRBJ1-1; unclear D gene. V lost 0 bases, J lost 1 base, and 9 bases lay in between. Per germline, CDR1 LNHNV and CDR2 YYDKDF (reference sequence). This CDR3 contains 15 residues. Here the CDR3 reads CATSRDLEKNTEAFF. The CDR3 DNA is TGTGCCACCAGCAGAGATTTAGAGAAGAACACTGAAGCTTTCTTT.

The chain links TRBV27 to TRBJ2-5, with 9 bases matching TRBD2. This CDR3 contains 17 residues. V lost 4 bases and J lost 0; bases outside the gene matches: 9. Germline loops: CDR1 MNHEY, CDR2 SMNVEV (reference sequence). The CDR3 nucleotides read TGTGCCAGCAGTTCCACCATCAGCGGGGGGTACCAAGAGACCCAGTACTTC. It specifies CASSSTISGGYQETQYF.

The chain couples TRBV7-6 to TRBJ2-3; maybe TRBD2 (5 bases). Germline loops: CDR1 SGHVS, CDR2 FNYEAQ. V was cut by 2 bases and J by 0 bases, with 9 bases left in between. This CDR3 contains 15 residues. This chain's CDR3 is CASSLLATSTDTQYF. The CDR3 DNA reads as TGTGCCAGCAGCTTATTAGCGACTAGCACAGATACGCAGTATTTT.

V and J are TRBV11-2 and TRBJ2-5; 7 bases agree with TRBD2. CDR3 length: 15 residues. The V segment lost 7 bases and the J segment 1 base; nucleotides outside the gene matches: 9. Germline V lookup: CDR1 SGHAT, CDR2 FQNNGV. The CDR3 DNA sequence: TGTGCCAGCACCAACGGGAGGTGGATCCAAGAGACCCAGTACTTC. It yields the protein CASTNGRWIQETQYF.

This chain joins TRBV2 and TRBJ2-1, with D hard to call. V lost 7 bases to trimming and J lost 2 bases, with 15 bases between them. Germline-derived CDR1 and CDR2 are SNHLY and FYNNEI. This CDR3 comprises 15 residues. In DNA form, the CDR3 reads TGTGCCAGCACACAAACAGTTTCCGCCTACAATGAGCAGTTCTTC. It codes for CASTQTVSAYNEQFF.

CDR3 DNA sequence: TGTGCCAGTCAGCCCTCTGGGGGGGCAGATACGCAGTATTTT. It is translated as CASQPSGGADTQYF. V usage is TRBV7-9 and J usage is TRBJ2-3; 7 nucleotides align to TRBD2. V lost 9 bases and J lost 4; bases outside the gene matches: 10. CDR3 length equals 14 residues. CDR1 is SEHNR, CDR2 FQNEAQ, per germline (reference sequence). The entire variable domain, with the rest obtained from reference TRBV7-9 and TRBJ2-3, is as follows: DTGVSQNPRHKITKRGQNVTFRCDPISEHNRLYWYRQTLGQGPEFLTYFQNEAQLEKSRLLSDRFSAERPKGSFSTLEIQRTEQGDSAMYLCASQPSGGADTQYFGPGTRLTVL.

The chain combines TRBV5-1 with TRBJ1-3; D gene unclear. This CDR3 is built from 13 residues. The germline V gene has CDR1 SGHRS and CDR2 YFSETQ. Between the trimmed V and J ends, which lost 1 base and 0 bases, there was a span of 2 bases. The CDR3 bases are TGCGCCAGCAGCTTGAGCTCTGGAAACACCATATATTTT. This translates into CASSLSSGNTIYF.

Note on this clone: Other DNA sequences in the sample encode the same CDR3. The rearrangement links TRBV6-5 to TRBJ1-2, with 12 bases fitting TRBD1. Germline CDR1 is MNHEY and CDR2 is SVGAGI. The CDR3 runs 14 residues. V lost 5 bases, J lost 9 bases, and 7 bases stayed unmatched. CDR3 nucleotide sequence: TGTGCCAGCAGTCCTGGGACAGGGGGCTCTCGCTACACCTTC. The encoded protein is CASSPGTGGSRYTF.

The CDR3 is CASSRQGGEQYF. For the CDR3, the DNA is TGTGCCAGCAGTAGACAGGGGGGCGAGCAGTACTTC. The chain links TRBV7-6 to TRBJ2-7, with 9 bases matching TRBD1. Germline values: CDR1 SGHVS, CDR2 FNYEAQ. There are 12 residues in the CDR3. Trimming at V came to 6 bases and at J to 6 bases, leaving 3 bases not matched to a gene.

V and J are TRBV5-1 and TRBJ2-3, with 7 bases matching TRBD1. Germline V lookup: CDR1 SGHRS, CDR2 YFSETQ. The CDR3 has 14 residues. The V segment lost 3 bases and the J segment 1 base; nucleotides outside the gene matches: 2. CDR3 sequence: CASSSGQGTDTQYF. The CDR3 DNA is TGCGCCAGCAGCTCCGGACAGGGCACAGATACGCAGTATTTT.

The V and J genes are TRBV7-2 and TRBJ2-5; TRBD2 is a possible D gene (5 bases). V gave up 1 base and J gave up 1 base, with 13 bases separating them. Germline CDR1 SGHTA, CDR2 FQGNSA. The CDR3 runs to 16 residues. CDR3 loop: CASSLEVGVGQETQYF. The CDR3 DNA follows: TGTGCCAGCAGCTTAGAGGTGGGAGTGGGCCAAGAGACCCAGTACTTC. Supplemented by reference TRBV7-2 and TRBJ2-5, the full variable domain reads GAGVSQSPSNKVTEKGKDVELRCDPISGHTALYWYRQSLGQGLEFLIYFQGNSAPDKSGLPSDRFSAERTGGSVSTLTIQRTQQEDSAVYLCASSLEVGVGQETQYFGPGTRLLVL.

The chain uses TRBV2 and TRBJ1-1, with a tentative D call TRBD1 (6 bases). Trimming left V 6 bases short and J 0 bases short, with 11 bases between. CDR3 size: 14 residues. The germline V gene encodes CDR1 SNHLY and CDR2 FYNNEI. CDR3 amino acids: CASRGTIMNTEAFF. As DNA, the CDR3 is TGTGCCAGCAGAGGGACAATCATGAACACTGAAGCTTTCTTT.

The CDR3 nucleotides are TGTGCCAGCAGCCCCCCGGACAGGGGGTTATACGAGCAGTACTTC. This codes for CASSPPDRGLYEQYF. The chain has TRBV11-2 and TRBJ2-7; 10 nucleotides align to TRBD1. The CDR3 has 15 amino acids. Unmatched junction bases numbered 8, after V lost 5 bases and J lost 4 bases. Germline loops: CDR1 SGHAT, CDR2 FQNNGV.

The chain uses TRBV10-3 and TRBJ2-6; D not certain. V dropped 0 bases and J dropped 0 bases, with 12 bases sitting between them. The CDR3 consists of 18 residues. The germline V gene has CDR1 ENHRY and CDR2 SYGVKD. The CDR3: CAISESGLETSGANVLTF. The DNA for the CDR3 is TGTGCCATCAGTGAGTCTGGGCTTGAAACCTCTGGGGCCAACGTCCTGACTTTC.

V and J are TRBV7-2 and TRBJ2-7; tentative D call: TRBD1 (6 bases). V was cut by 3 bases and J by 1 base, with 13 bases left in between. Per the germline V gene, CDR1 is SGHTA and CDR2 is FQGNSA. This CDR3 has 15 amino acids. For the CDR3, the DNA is TGTGCCAGCAGCTTTTCAGGTCAGGGGTCCTACGAGCAGTACTTC. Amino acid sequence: CASSFSGQGSYEQYF.

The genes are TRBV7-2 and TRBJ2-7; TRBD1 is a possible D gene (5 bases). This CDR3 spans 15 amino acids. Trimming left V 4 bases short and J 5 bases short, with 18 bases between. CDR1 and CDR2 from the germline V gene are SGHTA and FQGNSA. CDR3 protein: CASSSQDSRVDEQYF. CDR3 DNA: TGTGCCAGCAGCTCACAGGATTCGCGAGTAGACGAGCAGTACTTC.

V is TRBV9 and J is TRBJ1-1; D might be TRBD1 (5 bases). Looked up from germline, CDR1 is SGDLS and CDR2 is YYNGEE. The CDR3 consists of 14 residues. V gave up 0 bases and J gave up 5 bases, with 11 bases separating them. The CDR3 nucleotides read TGTGCCAGCAGCGTAGACGGGAGGGGTACTGAAGCTTTCTTT. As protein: CASSVDGRGTEAFF.